Listed below are T cell receptor beta chains from one sample, sequenced in a study of control samples from healthy donors and cancer patients. The data were produced by immunoSEQ multiplex PCR, yet TCRdb's version contains in-frame clones alone and is incomplete. Of 130,000 or so clones in the sample, under 95% were seen once. Input material: blood. Receptors originate from a man aged 40-50 years in good health. Both conserved end residues are part of each CDR3. A D gene is named only where the DNA matches it firmly. Some rows mark clone size as missing; the rest say once, few, many or name a class of expanded clone.

V gene,J gene,D gene,clone size,CDR3 DNA,CDR3 protein
TRBV29-1,TRBJ1-6,-,-,TGCAGCATTATGACAGGCTCCTATAATTCACCCCTCCACTTT,CSIMTGSYNSPLHF
TRBV7-9,TRBJ1-2,TRBD1,-,TGTGCCAGCAGCAATGGACAGGGTTACGGCTACACCTTC,CASSNGQGYGYTF
TRBV7-6,TRBJ2-5,TRBD2,-,TGTGCCAGCACCCTAGCGGGGACTAGCGGGGGACCCATACAAGAGACCCAGTACTTC,CASTLAGTSGGPIQETQYF
TRBV5-6,TRBJ1-1,-,-,TGTGCCAGCAGCTTGGAGAGGCAGGTGATTCACACTGAAGCTTTCTTT,CASSLERQVIHTEAFF
TRBV4-2,TRBJ2-5,TRBD1,-,TGTGCCAGCAGCCAAGGTGGGACAGGGGAAGAGACCCAGTACTTC,CASSQGGTGEETQYF
TRBV4-1,TRBJ1-1,-,-,TGCGCCAGCAGCCAACTTCCAGGTGTAGAGAGCGCTTTCTTT,CASSQLPGVESAFF
TRBV18,TRBJ1-4,-,-,TGTGCCAGCTCACCCATAAGGACAGCACAAGATAATGAAAAACTGTTTTTT,CASSPIRTAQDNEKLFF
TRBV6-6,TRBJ1-5,TRBD1,-,TGTGCCAGCACCAGACAGGGGAATCAGCCCCAGCATTTT,CASTRQGNQPQHF
TRBV7-8,TRBJ2-1,-,-,TGTGCCAGCAGCCAACGAGAACCCAGGGCCAATGAGCAGTTCTTC,CASSQREPRANEQFF
TRBV6-5,TRBJ1-2,-,-,TGTGCCAGCAGTTACTCCATAGACAGACACTATGGCTACACCTTC,CASSYSIDRHYGYTF
TRBV29-1,TRBJ1-5,-,-,TGCAGCGTTGGCGTCAGGGAAAATCAGCCCCAGCATTTT,CSVGVRENQPQHF
TRBV6-5,TRBJ1-3,-,-,TGTGCCAGCAGTTCGGCAGGGAAGCCTGGAAACACCATATATTTT,CASSSAGKPGNTIYF
TRBV12-3/TRBV12-4,TRBJ1-5,-,-,TGTGCCAGCAGTTTAATTGGAGATCAGCCCCAGCATTTT,CASSLIGDQPQHF
TRBV5-5,TRBJ1-2,-,-,TGTGCCAGCAGCTTGGGGGGCCAGGGTGGCTACACCTTC,CASSLGGQGGYTF
TRBV28,TRBJ1-2,-,-,TGTGCCAGCAGTTTGAGGAGGGGTATTGGTGGCTACACCTTC,CASSLRRGIGGYTF
TRBV18,TRBJ2-6,-,-,TGTGCCAGCTCACCACCGACAGCTGGGGCCAACGTCCTGACTTTC,CASSPPTAGANVLTF
TRBV5-1,TRBJ1-2,-,-,TGCGCCAGCAGCTTGGATGGTGGCTATGGCTACACCTTC,CASSLDGGYGYTF
TRBV24-1,TRBJ2-7,-,-,TGTGCCACCAGTGACCGAAGGACAGATAAATCCTACGAGCAGTACTTC,CATSDRRTDKSYEQYF
TRBV7-8,TRBJ2-1,TRBD2,once,TGTGCCAGCAGCCTTAGCGGGGGCTCCTACAATGAGCAGTTCTTC,CASSLSGGSYNEQFF
TRBV7-2,TRBJ1-5,-,-,TGTGCCAGCAGCTTAATACAAACCCAGCCCCAGCATTTT,CASSLIQTQPQHF
TRBV7-2,TRBJ1-5,-,-,TGTGCCAGCAGCCTATTAGGAGGGGCTTTGCAGCCCCAGCATTTT,CASSLLGGALQPQHF
TRBV5-6,TRBJ1-3,-,-,TGTGCCAGCAGCCTCGCGGCACGGGGAAACACCATATATTTT,CASSLAARGNTIYF